This T cell receptor (beta chain) was retrieved from a study of blood T cell repertoires in COVID-19. Germline trimming cut 3 bases from V and 5 bases from J; bases unmatched to any gene: 19. CDR3 length: 19 amino acids. Looked up from germline, CDR1 is MNHEY and CDR2 is SMNVEV (reference sequence). Assay: immunoSEQ multiplex PCR; the TCRdb copy retains only in-frame clones and omits some. There are roughly 67,000 clones in the sample; over 85% occur only once, and approximately 2.9% lies in the top ten. Specimen: peripheral blood. This receptor was taken from a man between 65 and 85 years old with active COVID-19. The V call is TRBV27, the J call TRBJ1-5, with 7 bases lining up with TRBD1. CDR3 DNA: TGTGCCAGCAGTTTCACAAGGGGGCCGGGATTGGGCTCGGATCAGCCCCAGCATTTT. It is translated as CASSFTRGPGLGSDQPQHF.